One T cell receptor beta chain is described in this entry. Its target is unknown. MiXCR, applied by TCRdb to the RT-PCR reads, yields one record per CDR3 protein. This sample has roughly 760,000 distinct CDR3 sequences; approximately 22% occur once, and the top ten carry 10%. Trimming took off 4 bases at V and 2 bases at J, with 12 bases between the two ends. Germline values: CDR1 SNHLY, CDR2 FYNNEI. CDR3 length equals 14 residues. These data are taken from a study of response to subunit inactivated influenza vaccine. Study results and limitations: The authors suggested that few new T cells are recruited per seasonal influenza vaccination.

The sequence was collected from a middle-aged man who received an inactivated influenza vaccine. Source: PBMCs from blood, taken roughly 5 days after vaccination. V and J are TRBV2 and TRBJ2-7, with D tentatively TRBD2 (5 bases). In DNA, the CDR3 is TGTGCCAGCAGTGTGCCTAGCCCCACCTACGAGCAGTACTTC. Translated: CASSVPSPTYEQYF.